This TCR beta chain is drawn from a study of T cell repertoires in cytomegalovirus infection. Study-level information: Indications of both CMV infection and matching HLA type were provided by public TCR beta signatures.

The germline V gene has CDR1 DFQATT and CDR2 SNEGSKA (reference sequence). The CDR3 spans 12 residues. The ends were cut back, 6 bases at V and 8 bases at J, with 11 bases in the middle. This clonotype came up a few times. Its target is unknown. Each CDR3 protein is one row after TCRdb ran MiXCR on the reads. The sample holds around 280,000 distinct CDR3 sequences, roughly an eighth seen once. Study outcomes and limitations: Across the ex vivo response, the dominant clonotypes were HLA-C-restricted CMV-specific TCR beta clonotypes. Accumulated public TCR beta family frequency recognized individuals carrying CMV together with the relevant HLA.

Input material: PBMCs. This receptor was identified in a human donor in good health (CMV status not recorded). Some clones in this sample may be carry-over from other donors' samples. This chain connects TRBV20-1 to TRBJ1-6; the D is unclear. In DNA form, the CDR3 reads TGCAGTGCCCCCGGCCGGGATTCACCCCTCCACTTT. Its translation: CSAPGRDSPLHF.